Reported below is one T cell receptor (beta chain). The antigen remains unidentified. RNA, once extracted, was reverse transcribed into cDNA for use as the sequencing template. Produced via immunoSEQ multiplex PCR; TCRdb's table is partial and in-frame only. The table has about 190,000 clones, 45% to 75% seen once. This specimen comes from a study of CD8+ T cells in alopecia areata. The treatment denotes: oral pan-JAK inhibitor, 5-10 mg twice daily. Whole-study results and caveats: Sequencing of scalp samples also captures resident alphabeta T cells of normal skin. Sharing of TCRs across patients appeared less clear than in mice, possibly for HLA-related reasons.

V lost 6 bases and J lost 6, with 18 bases in between. Per the germline V gene, CDR1 is SQVTM and CDR2 is ANQGSEA. This CDR3 has 13 residues. The material was CD4+ T cells sorted from blood, obtained at week 4, from a patient treated with tofacitinib. This chain links TRBV29-1 with TRBJ2-7; D possibly matches TRBD1 or TRBD2 (5 bases each). The receptor comes from a human donor with alopecia areata. DNA of the CDR3: TGCAGCGTGGCTACCGGGACCCCCGGCGAGCAGTACTTC. Translated: CSVATGTPGEQYF.